This T cell receptor beta chain was recovered during a study of OX40 agonist ivuxolimab in advanced cancers. Profiled with immunoSEQ multiplex PCR; TCRdb holds only in-frame clones, not every one. This table holds tens of thousands of clones, just under 85% found once. V was shortened by 8 bases and J by 8 bases, with 21 bases between the two germline ends. CDR1 and CDR2 (germline): MDHEN, SYDVKM. This CDR3 comprises 15 residues. Here the sequenced sample was CD4+ or CD8+ T cells sorted from blood, taken in a trial of the OX40 agonist ivuxolimab. This sequence joins TRBV28 and TRBJ1-4; D may be TRBD1 (5 bases). The receptor comes from an adult with an advanced solid tumor such as melanoma, head and neck, liver or kidney cancer. The CDR3 region is CASRAGPTVREKLFF. The CDR3 DNA follows: TGTGCCAGCCGTGCGGGACCTACGGTTAGGGAAAAACTGTTTTTT.